This TCR beta chain was identified during a study of shared clonotypes between healthy human individuals. General study findings and limits: Around 4.7% was the fraction of naive CD4 clonotypes found shared across a few donors.

CD45RO-negative, CCR7-selected cells formed the naive CD8 fraction, which excluded terminally differentiated effector memory CD45RA+ cells. The repertoire was sequenced with immunoSEQ multiplex PCR; TCRdb's copy has only in-frame clones and lacks some. The sample lists over 2,000,000 clones; around 95% were seen once. With respect to this clone: As yet, its antigen is unknown.

CDR1 is MDHEN and CDR2 is SYDVKM in the germline V gene. V trimming: 6 bases; J trimming: 3 bases; junction bases outside the gene matches: 5. The CDR3 runs 13 residues. The sequenced material came from naive CD8+ T cells from PBMCs. This chain joins TRBV28 and TRBJ2-7; 7 nucleotides align to TRBD2. The source is a man younger than 35 in good health. Some clones in this sample may be carry-over from other donors' samples. CDR3 sequence reads: CASRWGGDYEQYF. DNA of the CDR3: TGTGCCAGCAGATGGGGGGGAGACTACGAGCAGTACTTC.